What follows are 10 T cell receptor beta chains derived from one specimen sequenced in a study of blood T cell repertoires in COVID-19 (dated by TCRdb to the early 2020s). The protocol used for the library was the immunoSEQ multiplex PCR assay. The table comes from immuneACCESS by way of TCRdb, which keeps in-frame sequences with V and J called. Part of the clones is missing from these tables; in studies checked, under half for an unresolved V gene and the rest for unknown reasons. The sample includes tens of thousands of clones, with about 80% observed a single time. In total, the top ten clones hold about 20% of the sample. The material sequenced was peripheral blood. The receptors stem from a man between 25 and 39 years old with COVID-19, enrolled during active disease.

The chain employs TRBV30 and TRBJ1-5, with 9 positions matching TRBD1. With V trimmed by 4 bases and J by 4 bases, 5 bases remained unmatched. The germline CDR1 and CDR2 sequences are GTSNPN and SVGIG (reference sequence). CDR3 length: 14 residues. For the CDR3, the DNA is TGTGCCTGGACCACGGGACAGGGAAATCAGCCCCAGCATTTT. It codes for CAWTTGQGNQPQHF.

The chain is built from TRBV11-3 and TRBJ2-5; 9 bases match TRBD1. The junction had 4 bases not matched to a gene; V was cut back by 5 bases and J by 3 bases. Germline V CDR1 and CDR2: SGHNT, YENEEA. The CDR3 has 14 residues. The CDR3 here is CASSPRDREETQYF. The CDR3 nucleotides are TGTGCCAGCAGCCCGAGGGACAGGGAAGAGACCCAGTACTTC.

The chain carries TRBV28 and TRBJ2-7; TRBD1 matches at 8 bases. Germline V gene sequence: CDR1 MDHEN, CDR2 SYDVKM. The junction had 5 bases not matched to a gene; V was cut back by 4 bases and J by 3 bases. The length of the CDR3 is 14 residues. The CDR3 is CASSSTGGYYEQYF. The CDR3, as DNA: TGTGCCAGCAGTTCAACAGGGGGGTACTACGAGCAGTACTTC.

The chain recombines TRBV29-1 with TRBJ1-1; 9 bases align to TRBD1. Germline assignment: CDR1 SQVTM and CDR2 ANQGSEA. The CDR3 is 13 amino acids. V dropped 6 bases and J dropped 5; count of bases not matched to a gene: 7. The CDR3 nucleotides read TGCAGCGTCTCGGGACAGGGTGGAACTGAAGCTTTCTTT. Residues: CSVSGQGGTEAFF.

The CDR3 DNA sequence: TGTGCCAGCAGCTTAAGGGAGGGGAGTGAGCAGTACTTC. It encodes CASSLREGSEQYF. The chain couples TRBV13 to TRBJ2-7; 7 nucleotides align to TRBD2. This CDR3 contains 13 residues. V lost 2 bases, J lost 7 bases, and 5 bases stayed unmatched. Germline lookup yields CDR1 PRHDT and CDR2 FYEKMQ (reference sequence).

This clone has a handful of counts. This chain joins TRBV3-1 (or the pseudogene TRBV3-2) and TRBJ1-3; the D gene is possibly TRBD1 (6 bases). Germline V gene lookup returns CDR1 LGHDT and CDR2 YNNKEL (reference sequence). CDR3 size: 14 residues. V lost 3 bases to trimming and J lost 4 bases, with 10 bases between them. The CDR3 loop is CASSQGADGNTIYF. The CDR3 DNA reads as TGTGCCAGCAGCCAGGGGGCAGACGGAAACACCATATATTTT.

The V and J genes are TRBV5-3 and TRBJ2-7, with 12 bases lining up with TRBD2. TRBV5-3 is an ORF for which the function is uncertain. CDR3 size: 15 residues. V shed 3 bases and J 1 base; nucleotides not matched to a gene: 2. CDR3 region: CARSSTSGSSYEQYF. As DNA, the CDR3 is TGTGCCAGAAGCTCGACTAGCGGGAGTTCCTACGAGCAGTACTTC.

This clone was observed a single time. This chain uses TRBV4-1 with TRBJ2-4, with 13 bases fitting TRBD2. Germline assignment: CDR1 MGHRA and CDR2 YSYEKL. V shed 0 bases and J 0 bases; nucleotides not matched to a gene: 11. This CDR3 comprises 21 residues. This CDR3 is CASSQDPQLAGGPAAKNIQYF. CDR3 DNA sequence: TGCGCCAGCAGCCAAGACCCCCAACTAGCGGGAGGGCCTGCAGCCAAAAACATTCAGTACTTC.

The CDR3: CASSVGLADEQFF. In DNA form, the CDR3 reads TGTGCCAGTAGTGTTGGACTAGCGGATGAGCAGTTCTTC. The J gene is TRBJ2-1, the V gene TRBV19, with 10 nucleotides matching TRBD2. Germline V gene lookup returns CDR1 LNHDA and CDR2 SQIVND (reference sequence). V lost 5 bases to trimming and J lost 8 bases; unmatched junction nucleotides: 3. CDR3 length equals 13 residues.

The V call is TRBV19, the J call TRBJ2-6; 7 nucleotides agree with TRBD1. Germline V lookup: CDR1 LNHDA, CDR2 SQIVND (reference sequence). This CDR3 region has 18 residues. V shed 6 bases, J shed 0 bases, and the junction held 11 bases outside the gene matches. The CDR3: CASSDAGQVNSGANVLTF. As DNA, the CDR3 is TGTGCCAGTAGCGACGCTGGACAGGTAAACTCTGGGGCCAACGTCCTGACTTTC.